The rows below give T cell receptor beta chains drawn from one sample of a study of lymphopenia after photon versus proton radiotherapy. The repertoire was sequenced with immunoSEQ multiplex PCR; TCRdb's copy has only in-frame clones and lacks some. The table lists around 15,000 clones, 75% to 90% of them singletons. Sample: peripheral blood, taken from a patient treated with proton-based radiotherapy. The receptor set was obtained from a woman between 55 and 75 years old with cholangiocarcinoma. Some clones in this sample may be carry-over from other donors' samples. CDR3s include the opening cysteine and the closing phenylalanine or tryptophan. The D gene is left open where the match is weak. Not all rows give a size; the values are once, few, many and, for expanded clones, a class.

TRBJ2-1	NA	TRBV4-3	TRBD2	TGCGCCAGCAGCCAAGAAGGCGGACTAGCGGGGCGAGGTGAGCAGTTCTTC	CASSQEGGLAGRGEQFF
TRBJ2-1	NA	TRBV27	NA	TGTGCCAGCATGGGGACCAGTGAGCAGTTCTTC	CASMGTSEQFF
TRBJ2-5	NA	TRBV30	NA	TGTGCCTGGAGTTCCAACGGGGAGACCCAGTACTTC	CAWSSNGETQYF
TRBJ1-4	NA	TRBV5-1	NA	TGCGCCAGCAGCACAACCGGGGTTCAGGGTGAAAAACTGTTTTTT	CASSTTGVQGEKLFF
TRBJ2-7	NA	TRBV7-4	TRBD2	TGTGCCAGCAGCTTAGACCGGGGGGAGGTCTCCTACGAGCAGTACTTC	CASSLDRGEVSYEQYF
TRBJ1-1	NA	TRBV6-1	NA	TGTGCCAGCAGTGAGATGCGAATGAACACTGAAGCTTTCTTT	CASSEMRMNTEAFF
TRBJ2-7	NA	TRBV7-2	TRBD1	TGTGCCAGCAGACCGACAGGGTACTACGAGCAGTACTTC	CASRPTGYYEQYF
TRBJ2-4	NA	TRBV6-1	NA	TGTGCCAGCAGTGAACTGGTAGGGTCCAAAAACATTCAGTACTTC	CASSELVGSKNIQYF
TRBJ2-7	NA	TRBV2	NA	TGTGCCAGCAGTGTGACGGGTACCTACGAGCAGTACTTC	CASSVTGTYEQYF
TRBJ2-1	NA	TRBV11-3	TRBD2	TGTGCCAGCAGTCGTAGTGGGAGGGCCGGGGAGCAGTTCTTC	CASSRSGRAGEQFF
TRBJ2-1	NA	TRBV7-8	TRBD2	TGTGCCAGCAGCTTAGGATCGGGGCTAGCGGGCAATGAGCAGTTCTTC	CASSLGSGLAGNEQFF
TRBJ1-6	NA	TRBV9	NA	TGTGCCAGCAGCGTACAGGGTTTAGACTCACCCCTCCACTTT	CASSVQGLDSPLHF
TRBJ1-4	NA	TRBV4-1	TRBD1	TGCGCCAGCAGCCAAGGCGCCGGGACAGGGAGCGAAAAACTGTTTTTT	CASSQGAGTGSEKLFF
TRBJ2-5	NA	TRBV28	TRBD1	TGTGCCAGCAGCGGGGACAGTAAAGAGACCCAGTACTTC	CASSGDSKETQYF
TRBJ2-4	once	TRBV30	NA	TGTGCCTGGAGTGGACAGAAAAACATTCAGTACTTC	CAWSGQKNIQYF
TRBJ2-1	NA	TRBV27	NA	TGTGCCAGCAGTTTATCGGGGGGTTGGGAGCAGTTCTTC	CASSLSGGWEQFF
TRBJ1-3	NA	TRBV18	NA	TGTGCCAGCTCACCCGCAGTTCCTGGAAACACCATATATTTT	CASSPAVPGNTIYF
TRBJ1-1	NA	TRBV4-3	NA	TGCGCCAGCAGCCAAGTAGTGACAGAGGACACTGAAGCTTTCTTT	CASSQVVTEDTEAFF
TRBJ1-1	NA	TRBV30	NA	TGTGCCTGGAGTCGTCGGTGGACTGAAGCTTTCTTT	CAWSRRWTEAFF
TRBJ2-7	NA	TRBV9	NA	TGTGCCATCCGACTCGGTGAGCAGTACTTC	CAIRLGEQYF
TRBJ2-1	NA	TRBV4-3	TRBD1	TGCGCCAGCAGCCAAGGAACTTCATGGGACAGACAGTTCTTC	CASSQGTSWDRQFF
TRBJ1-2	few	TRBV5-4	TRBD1	TGTGCCAGCAGCCGGGACAGTTATGGCTACACCTTC	CASSRDSYGYTF